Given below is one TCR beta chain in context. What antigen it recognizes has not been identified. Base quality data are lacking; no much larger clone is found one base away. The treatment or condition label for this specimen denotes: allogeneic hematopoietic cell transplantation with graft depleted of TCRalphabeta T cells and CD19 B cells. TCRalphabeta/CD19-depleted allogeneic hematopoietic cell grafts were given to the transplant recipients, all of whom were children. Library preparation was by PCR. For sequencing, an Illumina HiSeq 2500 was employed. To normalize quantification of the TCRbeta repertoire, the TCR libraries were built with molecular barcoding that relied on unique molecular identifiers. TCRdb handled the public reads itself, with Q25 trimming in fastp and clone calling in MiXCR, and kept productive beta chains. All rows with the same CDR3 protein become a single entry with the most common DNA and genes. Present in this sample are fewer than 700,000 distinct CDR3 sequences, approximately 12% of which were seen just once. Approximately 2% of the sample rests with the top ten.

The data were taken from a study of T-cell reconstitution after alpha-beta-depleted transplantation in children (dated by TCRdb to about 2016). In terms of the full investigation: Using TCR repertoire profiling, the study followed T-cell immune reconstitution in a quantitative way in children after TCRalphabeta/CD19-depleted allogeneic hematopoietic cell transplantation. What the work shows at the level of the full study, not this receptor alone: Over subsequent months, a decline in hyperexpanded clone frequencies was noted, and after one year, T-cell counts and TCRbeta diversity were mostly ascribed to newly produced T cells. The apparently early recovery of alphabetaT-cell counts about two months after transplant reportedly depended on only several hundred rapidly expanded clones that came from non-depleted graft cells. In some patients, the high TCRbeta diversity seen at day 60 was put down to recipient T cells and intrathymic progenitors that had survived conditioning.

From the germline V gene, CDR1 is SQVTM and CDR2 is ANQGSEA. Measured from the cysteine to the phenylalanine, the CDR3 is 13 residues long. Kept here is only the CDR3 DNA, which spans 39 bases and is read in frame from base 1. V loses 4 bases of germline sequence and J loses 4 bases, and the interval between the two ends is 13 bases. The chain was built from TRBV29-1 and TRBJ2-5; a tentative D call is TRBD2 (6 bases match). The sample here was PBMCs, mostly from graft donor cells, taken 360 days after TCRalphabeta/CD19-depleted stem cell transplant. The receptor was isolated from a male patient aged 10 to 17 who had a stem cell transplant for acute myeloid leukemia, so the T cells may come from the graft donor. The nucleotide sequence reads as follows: TGCAGCGTTGTTCGGGGGATCTCAGAGACCCAGTACTTC. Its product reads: CSVVRGISETQYF.